The present entry profiles one T cell receptor beta chain with its context. The sample originates from a study of cytomegalovirus exposure and HLA in healthy donors. PCR involved 60 Vbeta and 13 Jbeta primers. Here immunoSEQ multiplex PCR was the method, and the copy in TCRdb shows in-frame clones only, minus some. The ten top clones account for 5% to 5.5%, within a sample of tens of thousands of clones. The CDR3 consists of 15 residues. The V segment lost 0 bases and the J segment 12 bases; nucleotides outside the gene matches: 13. From germline, CDR1 is SGHRS and CDR2 YFSETQ. The receptor comes from a man between 25 and 39 years old in good health and CMV-seropositive. Source material: PBMCs. This rearrangement joins TRBV5-1 to TRBJ2-7, with TRBD1 matching 9 bases. CDR3: CASSLVAGQGFDLYF. For the CDR3, the DNA is TGCGCCAGCAGCTTGGTCGCGGGACAGGGTTTCGATTTGTACTTC.